This T cell receptor beta chain comes out of a study of blood T cell repertoires in COVID-19. Background on the study: From T cells, B-cell-depleted T cells, or PBMCs came the material, which was cDNA or gDNA.

Germline CDR1 MNHEY, CDR2 SMNVEV (reference sequence). This CDR3 has 14 residues. V gave up 1 base and J gave up 5 bases, with 11 bases separating them. Profiling relied on immunoSEQ multiplex PCR, and the TCRdb table lists in-frame clones only, not all of them. The data show approximately 410,000 clones, 86% seen once. This clone is a singleton in its sample. The sample consisted of peripheral blood. The receptor comes from a woman in her thirties with active or convalescent COVID-19. V is TRBV27 and J is TRBJ1-1; D possibly corresponds to TRBD1 (6 bases). The CDR3 DNA is TGTGCCAGCAGTTTATTACAGGGTGGAACTGAAGCTTTCTTT. Translation gives CASSLLQGGTEAFF.